The entry below gives a single T cell receptor beta chain sequence along with its context. Its target is unknown. This record belongs to a study of early T cells in non-severe SARS-CoV-2 infection. Study-level findings and limits: Database matching using VDJdb favored anti-spike CD8 responses, with private and CD4 specificities left missing.

Germline values: CDR1 SGHTA, CDR2 FQGNSA. The CDR3 contains 13 residues. V lost 1 base and J 4 bases, leaving 7 bases between the germline ends. Individual cDNA molecules were tagged with unique molecular identifiers. Each CDR3 protein gets one entry after TCRdb re-called the 5' RACE reads with MiXCR. The repertoire has about 55,000 distinct CDR3 sequences, more than 13% of them found once; the top ten carry 9% to 10%. The sample in question was whole blood, obtained at baseline. The chain links TRBV7-2 to TRBJ1-2; D is unresolved. This receptor was taken from an adult who was a healthcare worker with PCR-confirmed SARS-CoV-2 infection or an uninfected control (not recorded which). CDR3 nucleotides: TGTGCCAGCAGCTTAGGGGGAACCTATGGCTACACCTTC. This translates into CASSLGGTYGYTF.